Below, 23 T cell receptor beta chains from the same sample are listed, as sequenced in a study of cytomegalovirus exposure and HLA in healthy donors. The PCR was carried out with 60 Vbeta primers and 13 Jbeta primers. Using immunoSEQ multiplex PCR, the repertoire was profiled, and TCRdb retains in-frame clones only, with some absent. The sample yields approximately 79,000 clones, of which the top ten take up roughly 0.9%. The sequenced sample consisted of PBMCs. The receptors shown here come from a boy under 18 in good health and CMV-seronegative.

CDR3 sequence reads: CASSRAGKGEQYF. In DNA form, the CDR3 reads TGTGCCAGCAGTCGGGCAGGGAAAGGCGAGCAGTACTTC. This rearrangement joins TRBV2 to TRBJ2-7; maybe TRBD1 (5 bases). The V and J ends lost 5 bases and 6 bases respectively, with 14 bases between them. The germline gives CDR1 SNHLY, CDR2 FYNNEI. This CDR3 spans 13 amino acids.

Worth noting for this clone: A read error may account for a junction end that differs from germline. The V call is TRBV30, the J call TRBJ1-2, with 9 bases that match TRBD1. The germline CDR1 and CDR2 sequences are GTSNPN and SVGIG (reference sequence). The CDR3 spans 15 residues. CDR3 nucleotides: TGTGCCGGGAGTGTGTCAACAGGGGGCTTGGATGGCTACACCTTC. As protein: CAGSVSTGGLDGYTF. Full variable domain (missing parts from reference TRBV30 and TRBJ1-2): SQTIHQWPATLVQPVGSPLSLECTVEGTSNPNLYWYRQAAGRGLQLLFYSVGIGQISSEVPQNLSASRPQDRQFILSSKKLLLSDSGFYLCAGSVSTGGLDGYTFGSGTRLTVV.

The chain recombines TRBV19 with TRBJ2-3, with D unresolved. Germline V CDR1 and CDR2: LNHDA, SQIVND (reference sequence). The CDR3 is made up of 13 amino acids. V lost 4 bases, J lost 4 bases, and 9 bases lay in between. CDR3 protein: CASSRLLSDTQYF. The CDR3, as DNA: TGTGCCAGTAGTAGACTGCTCTCAGATACGCAGTATTTT.

In DNA, the CDR3 is TGTGCCATCAGTGACCTAGCGGGATCCTACGAGCAGTACTTC. Its protein product is CAISDLAGSYEQYF. The chain joins TRBV10-3 to TRBJ2-7; 9 bases align to TRBD2. The germline V gene encodes CDR1 ENHRY and CDR2 SYGVKD. The CDR3 extends over 14 amino acids. J was trimmed by 1 base and V by 3 bases; bases with no gene match: 1.

The chain has TRBV6-5 and TRBJ2-4, with 8 positions matching TRBD1. The CDR3 has 14 residues. The germline V gene has CDR1 MNHEY and CDR2 SVGAGI. V was pared by 5 bases and J by 4 bases, with 4 bases of the junction left unmatched. The CDR3 DNA is TGTGCCAGCAGTCGCGGGACAGGAAAAAACATTCAGTACTTC. This translates into CASSRGTGKNIQYF.

V gene TRBV20-1 combines with J gene TRBJ1-1, with unresolved D. Germline V gene lookup returns CDR1 DFQATT and CDR2 SNEGSKA (reference sequence). Trimming left V 4 bases short and J 3 bases short, with 6 bases between. The CDR3 is 11 amino acids. The DNA of the CDR3 is TGCAGTGCTACGCAGGACACTGAAGCTTTCTTT. It encodes CSATQDTEAFF.

As regards this clone: Other DNA sequences in the same sample also yield this CDR3. The V and J genes are TRBV7-2 and TRBJ1-2; 8 bases are a match to TRBD1. The CDR3 has 12 residues. V lost 5 bases, J lost 7 bases, and 3 bases stayed unmatched. Germline assignment: CDR1 SGHTA and CDR2 FQGNSA. The chain's CDR3 is CASSQGQGGYTF. CDR3 DNA: TGTGCCAGCAGCCAAGGACAGGGTGGCTACACCTTC.

This chain links TRBV7-6 with TRBJ2-3, with 9 bases lining up with TRBD1. This CDR3 has 17 amino acids. Germline CDR1 SGHVS, CDR2 FNYEAQ. The ends lost 9 bases at V and 2 bases at J; junction bases unmatched: 15. The CDR3 is CASNTGGPGTYTDTQYF. In DNA form, the CDR3 reads TGTGCCAGTAATACAGGGGGCCCCGGGACCTACACAGATACGCAGTATTTT.

This rearrangement joins TRBV6-5 to TRBJ2-1, with D tentatively TRBD1 (7 bases). V was trimmed by 2 bases and J by 5 bases, leaving 13 bases between them. The CDR3 has 15 amino acids. Germline lookup yields CDR1 MNHEY and CDR2 SVGAGI. The CDR3 protein is CASSYMAGGNNEQFF. The CDR3 nucleotides are TGTGCCAGCAGTTACATGGCAGGGGGGAACAATGAGCAGTTCTTC.

This sequence joins TRBV4-1 and TRBJ2-2, with 14 positions matching TRBD2. Trimming cost V 0 bases and J 7 bases; bases outside gene matches: 4. Germline-derived CDR1 and CDR2 are MGHRA and YSYEKL. The CDR3 loop spans 17 amino acids. The CDR3 sequence is CASSQETSGRASGELFF. DNA of the CDR3: TGCGCCAGCAGCCAAGAGACTAGCGGGAGGGCCAGCGGGGAGCTGTTTTTT.

This sequence joins TRBV27 and TRBJ2-7; 9 bases line up with TRBD2. Germline loops: CDR1 MNHEY, CDR2 SMNVEV (reference sequence). The CDR3 runs to 14 residues. The V segment lost 4 bases and the J segment 2 bases; nucleotides outside the gene matches: 3. CDR3 sequence (DNA): TGTGCCAGCAGTTCCATAGCGGGGGCCTACGAGCAGTACTTC. It codes for CASSSIAGAYEQYF.

The chain combines TRBV29-1 with TRBJ2-1; D gene uncertain. The germline V gene encodes CDR1 SQVTM and CDR2 ANQGSEA. The CDR3 contains 14 residues. The ends were cut back, 2 bases at V and 2 bases at J, with 10 bases in the middle. CDR3 amino acids: CSVEIGSTYNEQFF. The CDR3 DNA reads as TGCAGCGTTGAAATTGGCAGTACCTACAATGAGCAGTTCTTC.

The rearrangement joins TRBV15 to TRBJ2-4; tentative D call: TRBD1 (5 bases). The CDR3 is 12 residues long. V was trimmed by 3 bases and J by 9 bases, leaving 9 bases between them. Germline CDR1 and CDR2: LNHNV and YYDKDF (reference sequence). The CDR3 is CATSRERGIQYF. The DNA for the CDR3 is TGTGCCACCAGCAGGGAAAGGGGCATTCAGTACTTC. The full variable domain, with the rest looked up from reference TRBV15 and TRBJ2-4, is DAMVIQNPRYQVTQFGKPVTLSCSQTLNHNVMYWYQQKSSQAPKLLFHYYDKDFNNEADTPDNFQSRRPNTSFCFLDIRSPGLGDTAMYLCATSRERGIQYFGAGTRLSVL.

This chain joins TRBV10-3 and TRBJ1-1; 7 bases line up with TRBD1. V was clipped by 4 bases and J by 5 bases; unmatched bases: 7. Per germline, CDR1 ENHRY and CDR2 SYGVKD. The CDR3 has 14 residues. The CDR3: CAISADRDRTEAFF. Written as DNA, the CDR3 is TGTGCCATCAGTGCCGACAGGGATAGAACTGAAGCTTTCTTT.

The V and J genes are TRBV7-2 and TRBJ2-7; 8 bases agree with TRBD1. V shed 5 bases, J shed 3 bases, and the junction held 6 bases outside the gene matches. The CDR3 spans 14 residues. CDR1 and CDR2 from the germline V gene are SGHTA and FQGNSA. The DNA for the CDR3 is TGTGCCAGCAGCATCAACAGGGGGGTCTACGAGCAGTACTTC. This encodes CASSINRGVYEQYF.

V gene TRBV19 combines with J gene TRBJ1-1; weak D call: TRBD1 (5 bases). Trimming removed 5 bases from V and 6 bases from J, with 13 bases in between. From germline, CDR1 is LNHDA and CDR2 SQIVND (reference sequence). CDR3 length equals 13 residues. As DNA, the CDR3 is TGTGCCAGTAGTGCTTGGGGGGTCCCTGAAGCTTTCTTT. As protein: CASSAWGVPEAFF.

Note on this clone: Other DNA sequences from this sample encode an identical CDR3 as well. V gene TRBV11-3 combines with J gene TRBJ2-7; 8 nucleotides align to TRBD2. The V and J ends lost 1 base and 3 bases, in that order; junction bases with no gene match: 5. Germline V gene sequence: CDR1 SGHNT, CDR2 YENEEA. CDR3 length: 15 residues. CDR3 loop: CASSLGALAGYEQYF. The CDR3 DNA is TGTGCCAGCAGCTTAGGCGCCCTAGCGGGCTACGAGCAGTACTTC.

The chain couples TRBV4-1 to TRBJ2-1; D remains unclear. With 3 bases removed from V and 8 bases from J, the gap between germline ends came to 8 bases. The CDR3 has 12 residues. Germline V lookup: CDR1 MGHRA, CDR2 YSYEKL. In nucleotides, the CDR3 is TGCGCCAGCAGCCACCCTTTCGATGAGCAGTTCTTC. This encodes CASSHPFDEQFF.

V usage is TRBV29-1 and J usage is TRBJ2-3, with D maybe TRBD1 (6 bases). Trimming pared 5 bases from V and 1 base from J, leaving 13 bases between. The CDR3 totals 14 residues. CDR1 and CDR2 (germline): SQVTM, ANQGSEA. CDR3 amino acids: CSVTERQGTDTQYF. The CDR3 nucleotides read TGCAGCGTTACCGAGAGACAGGGCACAGATACGCAGTATTTT.

The chain combines TRBV5-6 with TRBJ2-7, with a weak D call TRBD2 (6 bases). Germline V gene sequence: CDR1 SGHDT, CDR2 YYEEEE. The CDR3 length is 15 residues. V shed 4 bases and J shed 5 bases, with 19 bases lying between them. The CDR3 region has the DNA TGTGCCAGCAGCCCGACCGCAGGAGGGGTCCACGAGCAGTACTTC. This codes for CASSPTAGGVHEQYF.

CDR3 loop: CASSVTGPGNTEAFF. CDR3 DNA: TGTGCCAGCAGTGTGACAGGGCCGGGGAACACTGAAGCTTTCTTT. The chain joins TRBV6-5 to TRBJ1-1; 7 bases match TRBD1. This CDR3 is 15 amino acids long. After removal of 5 bases from V and 1 base from J, the junction contained 7 bases not matched to a gene. Germline CDR1 is MNHEY and CDR2 is SVGAGI.

CDR3 residues: CASSQDQGTYEQYF. The CDR3 DNA sequence: TGCGCCAGCAGCCAAGATCAGGGTACCTACGAGCAGTACTTC. This sequence joins TRBV4-3 and TRBJ2-7; TRBD1 is a possible D gene (5 bases). CDR3 length: 14 amino acids. Trimming took off 0 bases at V and 2 bases at J, with 8 bases between the two ends. In germline, CDR1 is LGHNA, CDR2 YSLEER.

The V call is TRBV7-2, the J call TRBJ1-1, with a tentative D call TRBD1 (5 bases). The germline CDR1 and CDR2 sequences are SGHTA and FQGNSA. There are 15 residues in the CDR3. V shed 5 bases and J shed 3 bases, with 16 bases lying between them. The DNA for the CDR3 is TGTGCCAGCAGCGCAAAGACAGTAGTTTACACTGAAGCTTTCTTT. It is translated as CASSAKTVVYTEAFF.